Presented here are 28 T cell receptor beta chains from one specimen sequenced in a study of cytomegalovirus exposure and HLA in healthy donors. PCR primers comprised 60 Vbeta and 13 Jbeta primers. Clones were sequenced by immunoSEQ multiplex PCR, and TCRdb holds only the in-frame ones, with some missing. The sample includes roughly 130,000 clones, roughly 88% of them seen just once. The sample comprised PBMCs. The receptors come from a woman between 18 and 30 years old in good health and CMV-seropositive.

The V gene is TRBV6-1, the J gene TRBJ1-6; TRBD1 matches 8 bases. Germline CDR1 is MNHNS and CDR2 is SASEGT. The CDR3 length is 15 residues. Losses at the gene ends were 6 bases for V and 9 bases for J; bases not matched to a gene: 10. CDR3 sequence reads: CASSDGQGAGSPLHF. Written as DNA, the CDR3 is TGTGCCAGCAGCGATGGACAGGGCGCGGGTTCACCCCTCCACTTT.

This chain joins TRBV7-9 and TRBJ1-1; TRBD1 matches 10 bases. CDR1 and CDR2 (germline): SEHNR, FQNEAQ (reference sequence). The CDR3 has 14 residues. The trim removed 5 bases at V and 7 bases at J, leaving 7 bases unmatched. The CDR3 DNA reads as TGTGCCAGCAGCCCAGGGACAGGGGCAGGTGAAGCTTTCTTT. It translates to CASSPGTGAGEAFF.

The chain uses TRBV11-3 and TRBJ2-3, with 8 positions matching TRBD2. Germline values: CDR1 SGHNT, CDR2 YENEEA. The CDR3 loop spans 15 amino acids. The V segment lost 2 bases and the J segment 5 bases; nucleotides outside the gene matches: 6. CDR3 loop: CASSLLSGGIDTQYF. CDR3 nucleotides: TGTGCCAGCAGCTTACTAAGCGGGGGAATAGATACGCAGTATTTT.

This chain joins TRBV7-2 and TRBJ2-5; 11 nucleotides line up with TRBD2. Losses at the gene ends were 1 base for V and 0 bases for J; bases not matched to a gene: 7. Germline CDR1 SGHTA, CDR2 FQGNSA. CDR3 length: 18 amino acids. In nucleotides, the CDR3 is TGTGCCAGCAGCTTAGAGTCGGCTAGCGGGGGGTACCAAGAGACCCAGTACTTC. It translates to CASSLESASGGYQETQYF. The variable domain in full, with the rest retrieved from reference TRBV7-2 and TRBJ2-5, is GAGVSQSPSNKVTEKGKDVELRCDPISGHTALYWYRQSLGQGLEFLIYFQGNSAPDKSGLPSDRFSAERTGGSVSTLTIQRTQQEDSAVYLCASSLESASGGYQETQYFGPGTRLLVL.

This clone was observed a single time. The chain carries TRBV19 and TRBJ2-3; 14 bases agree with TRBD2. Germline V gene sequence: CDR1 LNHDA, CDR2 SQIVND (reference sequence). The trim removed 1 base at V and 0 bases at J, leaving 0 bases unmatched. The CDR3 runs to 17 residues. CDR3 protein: CASSIGTSGGSTDTQYF. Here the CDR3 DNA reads TGTGCCAGTAGTATAGGGACTAGCGGGGGGAGCACAGATACGCAGTATTTT.

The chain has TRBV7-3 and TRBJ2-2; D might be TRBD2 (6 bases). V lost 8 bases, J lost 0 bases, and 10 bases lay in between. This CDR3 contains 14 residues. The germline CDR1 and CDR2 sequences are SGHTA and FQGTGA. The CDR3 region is CASGLNANTGELFF. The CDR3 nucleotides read TGTGCCAGCGGACTAAATGCGAACACCGGGGAGCTGTTTTTT.

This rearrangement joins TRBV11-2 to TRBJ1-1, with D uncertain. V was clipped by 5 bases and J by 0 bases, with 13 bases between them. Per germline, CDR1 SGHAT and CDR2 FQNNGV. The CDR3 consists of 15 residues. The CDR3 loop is CASSDPEVLNTEAFF. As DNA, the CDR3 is TGTGCCAGCAGCGACCCGGAGGTTCTGAACACTGAAGCTTTCTTT.

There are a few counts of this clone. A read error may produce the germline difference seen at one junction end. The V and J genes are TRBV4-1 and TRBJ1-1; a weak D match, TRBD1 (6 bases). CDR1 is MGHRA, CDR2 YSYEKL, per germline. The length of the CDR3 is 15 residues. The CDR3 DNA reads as TGCGCCAGCACCCAAAGAGGGGGACTGAACACTGAAGCTTTCTTT. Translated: CASTQRGGLNTEAFF.

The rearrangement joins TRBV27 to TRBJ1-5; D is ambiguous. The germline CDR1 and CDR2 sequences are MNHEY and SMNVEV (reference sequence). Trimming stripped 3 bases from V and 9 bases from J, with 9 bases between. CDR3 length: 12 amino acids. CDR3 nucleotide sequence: TGTGCCAGCAGTTTTTCGGGAGGGCCCCAGCATTTT. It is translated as CASSFSGGPQHF.

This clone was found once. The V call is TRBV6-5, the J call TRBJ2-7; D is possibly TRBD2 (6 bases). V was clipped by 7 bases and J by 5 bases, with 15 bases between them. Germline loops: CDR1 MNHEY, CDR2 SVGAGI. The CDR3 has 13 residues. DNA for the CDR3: TGTGCCAGCACCAAGGAGGGGAGCCACGAGCAGTACTTC. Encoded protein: CASTKEGSHEQYF.

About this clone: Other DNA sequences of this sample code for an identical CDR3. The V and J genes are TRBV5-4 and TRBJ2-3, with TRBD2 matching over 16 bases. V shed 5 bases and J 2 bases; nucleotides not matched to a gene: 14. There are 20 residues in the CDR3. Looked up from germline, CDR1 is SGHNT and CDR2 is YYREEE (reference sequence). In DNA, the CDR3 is TGTGCCAGCAGTTTTCCTCCGGGACTAGCGGGAGGGGAAAACACAGATACGCAGTATTTT. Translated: CASSFPPGLAGGENTDTQYF.

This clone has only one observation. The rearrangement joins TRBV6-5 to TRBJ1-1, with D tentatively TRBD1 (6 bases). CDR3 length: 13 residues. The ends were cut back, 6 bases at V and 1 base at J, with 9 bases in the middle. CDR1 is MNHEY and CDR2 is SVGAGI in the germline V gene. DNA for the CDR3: TGTGCCAGCAGAAGGGGGGGGAACACTGAAGCTTTCTTT. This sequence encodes CASRRGGNTEAFF.

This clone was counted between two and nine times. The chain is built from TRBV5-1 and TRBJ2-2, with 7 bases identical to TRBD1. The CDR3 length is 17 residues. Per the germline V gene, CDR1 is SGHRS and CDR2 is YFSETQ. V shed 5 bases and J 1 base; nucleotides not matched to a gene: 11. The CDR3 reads CASRVAETGKNTGELFF. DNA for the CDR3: TGCGCCAGCAGAGTCGCCGAGACAGGGAAGAACACCGGGGAGCTGTTTTTT.

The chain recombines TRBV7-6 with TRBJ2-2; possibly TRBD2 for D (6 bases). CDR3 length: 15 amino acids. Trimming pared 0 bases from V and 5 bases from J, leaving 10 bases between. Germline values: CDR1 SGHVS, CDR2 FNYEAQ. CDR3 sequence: CASSLASAGTGELFF. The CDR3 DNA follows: TGTGCCAGCAGCTTAGCGTCGGCGGGGACCGGGGAGCTGTTTTTT.

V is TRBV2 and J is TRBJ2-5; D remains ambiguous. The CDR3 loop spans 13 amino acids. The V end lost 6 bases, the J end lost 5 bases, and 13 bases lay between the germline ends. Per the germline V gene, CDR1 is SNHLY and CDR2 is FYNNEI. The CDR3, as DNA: TGTGCCAGCAGGGCAGGTGGGTCGGAGACCCAGTACTTC. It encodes CASRAGGSETQYF. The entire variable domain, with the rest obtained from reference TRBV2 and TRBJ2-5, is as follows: EPEVTQTPSHQVTQMGQEVILRCVPISNHLYFYWYRQILGQKVEFLVSFYNNEISEKSEIFDDQFSVERPDGSNFTLKIRSTKLEDSAMYFCASRAGGSETQYFGPGTRLLVL.

The CDR3 loop is CASSYSPNTEAFF. CDR3 nucleotides: TGTGCCAGCAGCTACAGTCCCAACACTGAAGCTTTCTTT. The chain links TRBV5-5 to TRBJ1-1; no reliable D call. The length of the CDR3 is 13 residues. V was shortened by 3 bases and J by 2 bases, with 8 bases between the two germline ends. CDR1 and CDR2 from the germline V gene are SGHKS and YYEKEE (reference sequence).

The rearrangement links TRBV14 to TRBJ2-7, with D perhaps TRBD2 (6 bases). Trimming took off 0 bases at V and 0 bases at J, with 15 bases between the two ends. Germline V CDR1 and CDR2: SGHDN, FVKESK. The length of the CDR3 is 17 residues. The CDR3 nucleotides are TGTGCCAGCAGCCAAGAGATCGGGTGGGGAGGCTCCTACGAGCAGTACTTC. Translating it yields CASSQEIGWGGSYEQYF.

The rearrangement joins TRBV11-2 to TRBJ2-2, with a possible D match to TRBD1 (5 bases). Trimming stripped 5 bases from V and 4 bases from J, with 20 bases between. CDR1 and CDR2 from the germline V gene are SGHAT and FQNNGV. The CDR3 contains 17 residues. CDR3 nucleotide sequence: TGTGCCAGCAGCCCCAGGGTGAACTCTCGGCCCACCGGGGAGCTGTTTTTT. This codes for CASSPRVNSRPTGELFF.

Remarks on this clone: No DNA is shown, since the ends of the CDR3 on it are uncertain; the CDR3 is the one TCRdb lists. CDR3 sequence reads: CASSLSVGTGTFF. The genes are TRBV7-3 and TRBJ2-1; the DNA was not used to check the table's D call, TRBD1. The CDR3 extends over 13 residues, inclusive of both ends. Germline-derived CDR1 and CDR2 are SGHTA and FQGTGA.

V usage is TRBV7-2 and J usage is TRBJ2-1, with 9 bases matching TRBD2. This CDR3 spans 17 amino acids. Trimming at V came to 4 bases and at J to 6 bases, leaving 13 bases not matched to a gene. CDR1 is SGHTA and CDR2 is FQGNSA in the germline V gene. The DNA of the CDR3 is TGTGCCAGCAGCTCAGACATCGGGACTAGCTCGTTCAATGAGCAGTTCTTC. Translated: CASSSDIGTSSFNEQFF.

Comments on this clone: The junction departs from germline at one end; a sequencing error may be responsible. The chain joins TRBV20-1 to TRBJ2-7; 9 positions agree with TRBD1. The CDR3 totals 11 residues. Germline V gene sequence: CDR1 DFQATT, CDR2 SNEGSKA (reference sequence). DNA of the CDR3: TGCAGTGCTCACACTCAGACAGGGGGATCCTTC. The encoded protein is CSAHTQTGGSF.

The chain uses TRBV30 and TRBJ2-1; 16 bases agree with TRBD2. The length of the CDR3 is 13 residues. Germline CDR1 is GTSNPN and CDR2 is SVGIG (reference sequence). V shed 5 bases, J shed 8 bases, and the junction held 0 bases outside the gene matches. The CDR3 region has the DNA TGTGCCTGGGGGACTAGCGGGGGGGATGAGCAGTTCTTC. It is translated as CAWGTSGGDEQFF.

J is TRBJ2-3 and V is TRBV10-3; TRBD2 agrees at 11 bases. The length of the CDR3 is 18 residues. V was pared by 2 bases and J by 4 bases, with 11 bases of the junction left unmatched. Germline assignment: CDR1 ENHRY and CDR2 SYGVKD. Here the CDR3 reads CAISESLAGGRTPDTQYF. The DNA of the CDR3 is TGTGCCATCAGTGAGAGTCTAGCGGGGGGCCGTACACCAGATACGCAGTATTTT.

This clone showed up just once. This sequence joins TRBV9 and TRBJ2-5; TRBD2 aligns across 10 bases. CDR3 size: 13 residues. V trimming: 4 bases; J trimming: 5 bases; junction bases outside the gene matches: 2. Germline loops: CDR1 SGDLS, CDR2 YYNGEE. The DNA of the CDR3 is TGTGCCAGCAGCCCTAGCGGGGGTGAGACCCAGTACTTC. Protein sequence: CASSPSGGETQYF.

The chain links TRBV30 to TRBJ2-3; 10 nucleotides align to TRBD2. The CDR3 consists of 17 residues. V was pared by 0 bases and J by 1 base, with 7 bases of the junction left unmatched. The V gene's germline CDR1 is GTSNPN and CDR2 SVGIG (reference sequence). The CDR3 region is CAWSVGLAGARTDTQYF. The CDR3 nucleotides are TGTGCCTGGAGTGTAGGCCTAGCGGGGGCCCGCACAGATACGCAGTATTTT. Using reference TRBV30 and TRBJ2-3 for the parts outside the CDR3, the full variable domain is SQTIHQWPATLVQPVGSPLSLECTVEGTSNPNLYWYRQAAGRGLQLLFYSVGIGQISSEVPQNLSASRPQDRQFILSSKKLLLSDSGFYLCAWSVGLAGARTDTQYFGPGTRLTVL.

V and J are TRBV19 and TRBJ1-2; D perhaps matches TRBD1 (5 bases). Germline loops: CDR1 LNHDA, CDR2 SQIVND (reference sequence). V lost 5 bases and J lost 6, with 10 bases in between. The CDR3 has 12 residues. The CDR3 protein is CASSRRVDGYTF. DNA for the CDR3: TGTGCCAGTAGTCGCAGGGTAGATGGCTACACCTTC. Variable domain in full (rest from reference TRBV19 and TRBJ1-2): DGGITQSPKYLFRKEGQNVTLSCEQNLNHDAMYWYRQDPGQGLRLIYYSQIVNDFQKGDIAEGYSVSREKKESFPLTVTSAQKNPTAFYLCASSRRVDGYTFGSGTRLTVV.

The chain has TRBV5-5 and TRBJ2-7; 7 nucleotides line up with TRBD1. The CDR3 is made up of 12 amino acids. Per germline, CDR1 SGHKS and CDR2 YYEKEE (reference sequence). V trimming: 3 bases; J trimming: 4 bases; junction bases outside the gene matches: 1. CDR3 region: CASSSGGYEQYF. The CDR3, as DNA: TGTGCCAGCAGCTCAGGGGGTTACGAGCAGTACTTC.

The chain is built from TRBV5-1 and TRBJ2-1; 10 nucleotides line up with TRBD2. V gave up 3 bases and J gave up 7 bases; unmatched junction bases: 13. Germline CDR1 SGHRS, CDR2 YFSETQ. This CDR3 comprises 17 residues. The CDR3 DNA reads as TGCGCCAGCAGCTCAACCATTTCTAGCGGGGGCGGGAATGAGCAGTTCTTC. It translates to CASSSTISSGGGNEQFF.